Shown below are 23 T cell receptor beta chains from a single sample sequenced in a study of Ad26.COV2.S vaccination and SARS-CoV-2 variants. The treatment denotes: roughly 18 received Ad26.COV2.S at low or high dose, single or two shots; five or six received placebo; per-sample allocation not given. Sampling happened 63 days after the first vaccine or placebo injection. The data were produced by immunoSEQ multiplex PCR, yet TCRdb's version contains in-frame clones alone and is incomplete. The table records about 350,000 clones, approximately 90% of them present only once. Material: peripheral blood, obtained in a trial of Ad26.COV2.S vaccine versus placebo. These receptors came from a person aged 18 to 59 who received the Ad26.COV2.S COVID-19 vaccine or a placebo.

The CDR3 DNA sequence: TGTGCCAGCGGGATGGGCGGGACCGGGAACAATGAGCAGTTCTTC. Its protein is CASGMGGTGNNEQFF. This chain uses TRBV6-5 with TRBJ2-1; TRBD2 might be the D (6 bases). V was pared by 8 bases and J by 5 bases, with 19 bases between. CDR3 length: 15 residues. Germline CDR1 reads MNHEY; CDR2 reads SVGAGI.

The rearrangement uses TRBV12-3 or TRBV12-4 and TRBJ2-5, with D perhaps TRBD1 (5 bases). The CDR3 contains 13 residues. V lost 6 bases and J 0 bases, leaving 8 bases between the germline ends. CDR3 amino acids: CASSGQNQETQYF. CDR3 bases: TGTGCCAGCAGCGGACAAAACCAAGAGACCCAGTACTTC.

The gene calls are TRBV19 and TRBJ1-6; D is uncertain. Germline CDR1 is LNHDA and CDR2 is SQIVND (reference sequence). The CDR3 extends over 17 amino acids. V was trimmed by 2 bases and J by 7 bases, leaving 18 bases between them. DNA for the CDR3: TGTGCCAGTAGTATATCCGGTAGAGGTTTCGGGAATTCACCCCTCCACTTT. This codes for CASSISGRGFGNSPLHF.

This chain connects TRBV27 to TRBJ2-1; 10 bases fit TRBD2. This CDR3 comprises 15 residues. Germline V gene data show CDR1 as MNHEY and CDR2 as SMNVEV (reference sequence). The V segment lost 5 bases and the J segment 0 bases; nucleotides outside the gene matches: 1. The CDR3 DNA follows: TGTGCCAGCAGTCCTAGCGGGAGCTCCTACAATGAGCAGTTCTTC. Translation: CASSPSGSSYNEQFF.

V and J are TRBV6-7 and TRBJ1-2; possibly TRBD1 for D (5 bases). TRBV6-7 counts as an open reading frame of uncertain function. V lost 7 bases and J lost 8, with 26 bases in between. The CDR3 is 16 amino acids. This CDR3 reads CASIPRVGPTHCGYTF. Written as DNA, the CDR3 is TGTGCCAGCATCCCCCGGGTGGGGCCTACTCACTGCGGCTACACCTTC.

The chain combines TRBV23-1 with TRBJ2-7, with TRBD1 matching over 7 bases. TRBV23-1 is designated an ORF whose function remains uncertain. The length of the CDR3 is 14 residues. V gave up 1 base and J gave up 2 bases; unmatched junction bases: 2. The CDR3 nucleotides are TGCGCCAGCAGTCAATTGGGACAGACCTACGAGCAGTACTTC. Translation gives CASSQLGQTYEQYF.

This clone was observed a few times. V is TRBV13 and J is TRBJ2-7; TRBD1 agrees at 7 bases. With V trimmed by 0 bases and J by 3 bases, 2 bases remained unmatched. CDR3 length: 14 residues. Per germline, CDR1 PRHDT and CDR2 FYEKMQ (reference sequence). The CDR3 nucleotides read TGTGCCAGCAGCTTAGGGACAGGGATCTACGAGCAGTACTTC. This codes for CASSLGTGIYEQYF.

The chain combines TRBV2 with TRBJ1-5; D is ambiguous. The CDR3 runs 15 residues. Trimming cost V 5 bases and J 3 bases, with 14 bases left between them. Germline CDR1 is SNHLY and CDR2 is FYNNEI. The CDR3 DNA reads as TGTGCCAGCAGTAAAGTCCAGGTTAACAATCAGCCCCAGCATTTT. Residues: CASSKVQVNNQPQHF.

This sequence joins TRBV4-3 and TRBJ1-3; 7 bases fit TRBD1. The CDR3 length is 19 residues. Germline V gene lookup returns CDR1 LGHNA and CDR2 YSLEER. J was trimmed by 2 bases and V by 1 base; bases with no gene match: 14. In DNA, the CDR3 is TGCGCCAGCAGCCAAGTCGTATATCGACAGGGTTTCACTGGAAACACCATATATTTT. Translating gives CASSQVVYRQGFTGNTIYF.

This clone was seen only once. This chain links TRBV24-1 with TRBJ2-1; D call uncertain. Germline V gene data show CDR1 as KGHDR and CDR2 as SFDVKD. The CDR3 extends over 14 amino acids. The V and J ends lost 1 base and 8 bases respectively, with 11 bases between them. CDR3: CATSDFDGNYEQFF. In DNA form, the CDR3 reads TGTGCCACCAGTGATTTCGACGGTAACTATGAGCAGTTCTTC.

The table lists this clone with a few counts. This chain joins TRBV29-1 and TRBJ2-5; D call uncertain. Trimming stripped 3 bases from V and 1 base from J, with 9 bases between. CDR3 size: 13 residues. Germline loops: CDR1 SQVTM, CDR2 ANQGSEA. The CDR3 DNA reads as TGCAGCGTTGAGGACCAATTCCAAGAGACCCAGTACTTC. As protein: CSVEDQFQETQYF.

The genes are TRBV6-5 and TRBJ1-5; 7 nucleotides align to TRBD1. Germline CDR1 MNHEY, CDR2 SVGAGI. After removal of 8 bases from V and 3 bases from J, the junction contained 10 bases not matched to a gene. The CDR3 runs 15 residues. CDR3 in amino acids: CASSFIGQDNQPQHF. DNA for the CDR3: TGTGCCAGCTCTTTTATTGGACAGGACAATCAGCCCCAGCATTTT.

The chain recombines TRBV29-1 with TRBJ1-2, with 8 positions matching TRBD1. The CDR3 runs to 16 residues. Trimming took 4 bases from V and 0 from J; bases not matched to a gene: 10. Per germline, CDR1 SQVTM and CDR2 ANQGSEA. The CDR3, as DNA: TGCAGCGTTGCCGGGACAGGTGCTTCGGCTAACTATGGCTACACCTTC. Encoded protein: CSVAGTGASANYGYTF.

This clone was seen more than once but under ten times. The V call is TRBV6-1, the J call TRBJ2-7; D gene unclear. V lost 1 base, J lost 6 bases, and 7 bases lay in between. In germline, CDR1 is MNHNS, CDR2 SASEGT. The CDR3 has 12 amino acids. The CDR3 nucleotides read TGTGCCAGCAGTGAAGGTGATGTCGAGCAGTACTTC. It encodes CASSEGDVEQYF.

The chain employs TRBV11-2 and TRBJ2-3; D may be TRBD1 or TRBD2 (5 bases each). This CDR3 region has 13 residues. Germline CDR1 is SGHAT and CDR2 is FQNNGV. V was clipped by 3 bases and J by 3 bases, with 7 bases between them. CDR3 nucleotides: TGTGCCAGCAGCTTCTGGGGGACAGATACGCAGTATTTT. The encoded protein is CASSFWGTDTQYF.

This clone was found a few times. J is TRBJ1-2 and V is TRBV2, with D perhaps matching TRBD1 (5 bases). This CDR3 is built from 11 residues. Germline V CDR1 and CDR2: SNHLY, FYNNEI. V was shortened by 8 bases and J by 4 bases, with 8 bases between the two germline ends. CDR3 sequence: CASGDSYGYTF. The CDR3 bases are TGTGCCAGCGGAGACAGCTATGGCTACACCTTC.

By sample fraction, this clone is medium-sized (0.01 to 0.1%). The genes are TRBV28 and TRBJ1-2; D is ambiguous. This CDR3 is 12 amino acids long. The V end lost 5 bases, the J end lost 5 bases, and 9 bases lay between the germline ends. Germline V lookup: CDR1 MDHEN, CDR2 SYDVKM. The CDR3 is CASSLNLYGYTF. The CDR3 nucleotides are TGTGCCAGCAGTCTCAACTTGTATGGCTACACCTTC.

This chain connects TRBV15 to TRBJ1-2, with D unresolved. Germline V gene lookup returns CDR1 LNHNV and CDR2 YYDKDF (reference sequence). The CDR3 extends over 13 amino acids. Trimming shortened V by 1 base and J by 2 bases, and 5 bases separated the two germline ends. CDR3 region: CATSRVQNYGYTF. The CDR3 bases are TGTGCCACCAGCAGAGTACAGAACTATGGCTACACCTTC.

The gene calls are TRBV6-5 and TRBJ2-1; D is possibly TRBD1 (6 bases). Germline V gene lookup returns CDR1 MNHEY and CDR2 SVGAGI. Trimming removed 9 bases from V and 0 bases from J, with 15 bases in between. The CDR3 runs 15 residues. CDR3 nucleotide sequence: TGTGCCAGTGGTCGACTGGACAGCTCCTACAATGAGCAGTTCTTC. Translation: CASGRLDSSYNEQFF.

V usage is TRBV13 and J usage is TRBJ2-1; D might be TRBD2 (6 bases). CDR3 length: 17 amino acids. The germline CDR1 and CDR2 sequences are PRHDT and FYEKMQ (reference sequence). Trimming removed 0 bases from V and 0 bases from J, with 12 bases in between. CDR3 protein: CASSLGRYGGSYNEQFF. The CDR3 DNA reads as TGTGCCAGCAGCTTAGGCAGGTACGGGGGCTCCTACAATGAGCAGTTCTTC.

This clone was found once. The rearrangement joins TRBV2 to TRBJ2-3; D ambiguous. Germline assignment: CDR1 SNHLY and CDR2 FYNNEI. The length of the CDR3 is 14 residues. Trimming took off 6 bases at V and 4 bases at J, with 14 bases between the two ends. The CDR3 DNA reads TGTGCCAGCAGAGGCCACCCCGAACCAGATACGCAGTATTTT. This gives the protein CASRGHPEPDTQYF.

The rearrangement joins TRBV30 to TRBJ1-1; D perhaps matches TRBD1 (6 bases). Germline-derived CDR1 and CDR2 are GTSNPN and SVGIG (reference sequence). The V end lost 5 bases, the J end lost 1 base, and 11 bases lay between the germline ends. The CDR3 is 13 amino acids. The CDR3: CAWAGAANTEAFF. The CDR3 coding sequence is TGTGCCTGGGCGGGGGCAGCGAACACTGAAGCTTTCTTT.

The V call is TRBV2, the J call TRBJ1-2; D call uncertain. The CDR3 runs 14 residues. Trimming took off 2 bases at V and 1 base at J, with 8 bases between the two ends. Looked up from germline, CDR1 is SNHLY and CDR2 is FYNNEI. The CDR3 loop is CASSEIRSNYGYTF. The CDR3 DNA reads as TGTGCCAGCAGTGAAATCAGGAGTAACTATGGCTACACCTTC. Full variable domain (remainder filled in from reference TRBV2 and TRBJ1-2): EPEVTQTPSHQVTQMGQEVILRCVPISNHLYFYWYRQILGQKVEFLVSFYNNEISEKSEIFDDQFSVERPDGSNFTLKIRSTKLEDSAMYFCASSEIRSNYGYTFGSGTRLTVV.